This TCR beta chain was recovered during a study of blood T cell repertoires in COVID-19. The germline V and J ends were trimmed by 4 bases and 7 bases, with 11 bases remaining between them. The CDR3 totals 12 residues. Per the germline V gene, CDR1 is SGHRS and CDR2 is YFSETQ. Repertoires were generated with immunoSEQ multiplex PCR, while TCRdb's copy carries only in-frame clones and drops some. This table has 20,000 to 25,000 clones, 87% appearing once. This clone was counted a few times. This rearrangement joins TRBV5-1 to TRBJ1-1; D might be TRBD1 (6 bases). The TCR was taken from a human donor with active COVID-19. The donor label of this sample is uncertain. Sequencing was carried out using peripheral blood. CDR3: CASSPETGEAFF. In DNA form, the CDR3 reads TGCGCCAGCAGCCCGGAGACAGGTGAAGCTTTCTTT. Variable domain in full (rest from reference TRBV5-1 and TRBJ1-1): KAGVTQTPRYLIKTRGQQVTLSCSPISGHRSVSWYQQTPGQGLQFLFEYFSETQRNKGNFPGRFSGRQFSNSRSEMNVSTLELGDSALYLCASSPETGEAFFGQGTRLTVV.